These 10 T cell receptor beta chains were all obtained from the same sample, sequenced in a study of blood T cell repertoires in COVID-19. Libraries were prepared by immunoSEQ multiplex PCR; TCRdb keeps only in-frame clonotypes and omits some of them. The sample holds approximately 190,000 clones, roughly four fifths seen once. Sequences were obtained from peripheral blood. Receptors originate from a woman between 40 and 50 years old with acute or convalescent COVID-19.

V gene TRBV7-9 combines with J gene TRBJ2-2; no definite D call. The CDR3 runs to 13 residues. V lost 5 bases, J lost 0 bases, and 4 bases lay in between. Germline assignment: CDR1 SEHNR and CDR2 FQNEAQ (reference sequence). The CDR3 region is CASSPANTGELFF. CDR3 nucleotide sequence: TGTGCCAGCAGCCCTGCGAACACCGGGGAGCTGTTTTTT.

The chain carries TRBV11-2 and TRBJ1-6; tentative D call: TRBD1 (6 bases). Trimming removed 5 bases from V and 7 bases from J, with 21 bases in between. In germline, CDR1 is SGHAT, CDR2 FQNNGV. The CDR3 totals 17 residues. The CDR3 loop is CASSARGLGAANSPLHF. The CDR3 bases are TGTGCCAGCAGCGCGAGAGGTTTGGGGGCGGCCAATTCACCCCTCCACTTT.

This chain joins TRBV4-2 and TRBJ1-3; D ambiguous. CDR3 size: 16 residues. Trimming pared 0 bases from V and 1 base from J, leaving 10 bases between. Per the germline V gene, CDR1 is LGHNA and CDR2 is YNFKEQ. The CDR3 spells CASSQDEGGSGNTIYF. CDR3 in DNA: TGTGCCAGCAGCCAAGATGAGGGTGGATCTGGAAACACCATATATTTT.

The chain joins TRBV5-1 to TRBJ2-2; D might be TRBD2 (6 bases). From germline, CDR1 is SGHRS and CDR2 YFSETQ. The CDR3 is 14 amino acids. V was trimmed by 4 bases and J by 4 bases, leaving 11 bases between them. CDR3 residues: CASSRGSGTGELFF. Written as DNA, the CDR3 is TGCGCCAGCAGCCGCGGTAGCGGCACCGGGGAGCTGTTTTTT. Using reference TRBV5-1 and TRBJ2-2 for the parts outside the CDR3, the full variable domain is KAGVTQTPRYLIKTRGQQVTLSCSPISGHRSVSWYQQTPGQGLQFLFEYFSETQRNKGNFPGRFSGRQFSNSRSEMNVSTLELGDSALYLCASSRGSGTGELFFGEGSRLTVL.

The chain combines TRBV18 with TRBJ1-1; the match to TRBD1 covers 8 bases. Unmatched junction bases numbered 7, after V lost 8 bases and J lost 2 bases. Germline V gene sequence: CDR1 KGHSH, CDR2 LQKENI. The CDR3 contains 14 residues. The CDR3 region is CASQGAGENTEAFF. Here the CDR3 DNA reads TGTGCCAGCCAGGGGGCAGGGGAAAACACTGAAGCTTTCTTT.

V and J are TRBV24-1 and TRBJ2-7; D possibly corresponds to TRBD1 (6 bases). Germline values: CDR1 KGHDR, CDR2 SFDVKD. Trimming shortened V by 4 bases and J by 2 bases, and 14 bases separated the two germline ends. This CDR3 spans 15 amino acids. The CDR3 sequence is CATSETFRQAYEQYF. DNA of the CDR3: TGTGCCACCAGTGAAACCTTCCGACAGGCCTACGAGCAGTACTTC.

This clone was detected only once. The chain employs TRBV6-5 and TRBJ1-6; possible D gene TRBD1, 5 bases. Trimming left V 7 bases short and J 6 bases short, with 16 bases between. The CDR3 loop spans 15 amino acids. CDR1 and CDR2 from the germline V gene are MNHEY and SVGAGI. In DNA form, the CDR3 reads TGTGCCAGCAAGGCGGTGCGGGGCCTTAATTCACCCCTCCACTTT. This codes for CASKAVRGLNSPLHF.

This chain links TRBV2 with TRBJ2-7; 7 bases fit TRBD2. CDR3 length: 14 residues. Trimming at V came to 6 bases and at J to 2 bases, leaving 7 bases not matched to a gene. Germline V gene lookup returns CDR1 SNHLY and CDR2 FYNNEI. CDR3 coding DNA: TGTGCCAGCAGATGGCGGGGGTTTCCCTACGAGCAGTACTTC. Translated, it gives CASRWRGFPYEQYF. Complete variable domain (other parts from reference TRBV2 and TRBJ2-7): EPEVTQTPSHQVTQMGQEVILRCVPISNHLYFYWYRQILGQKVEFLVSFYNNEISEKSEIFDDQFSVERPDGSNFTLKIRSTKLEDSAMYFCASRWRGFPYEQYFGPGTRLTVT.

The J gene is TRBJ2-3, the V gene TRBV3-1 (or the pseudogene TRBV3-2), with 8 bases identical to TRBD2. Germline CDR1 LGHDT, CDR2 YNNKEL (reference sequence). The CDR3 runs to 16 residues. J lost 4 bases, V lost 4 bases, and 10 bases had no gene match. The CDR3 nucleotides read TGTGCCAGCAGCCCTTTTAGCGGGGTTGGCGCAGATACGCAGTATTTT. This translates into CASSPFSGVGADTQYF.

The chain has TRBV19 and TRBJ2-1; D perhaps matches TRBD2 (6 bases). The CDR3 runs to 13 residues. Germline CDR1 LNHDA, CDR2 SQIVND (reference sequence). V was trimmed by 8 bases and J by 7 bases, leaving 15 bases between them. For the CDR3, the DNA is TGTGCCAGTGGAGGGACGGCCGTTAATGAGCAGTTCTTC. This sequence encodes CASGGTAVNEQFF. Drawing the rest from reference TRBV19 and TRBJ2-1, the complete variable domain is DGGITQSPKYLFRKEGQNVTLSCEQNLNHDAMYWYRQDPGQGLRLIYYSQIVNDFQKGDIAEGYSVSREKKESFPLTVTSAQKNPTAFYLCASGGTAVNEQFFGPGTRLTVL.